These 26 T cell receptor beta chains were sequenced from one sample in a study of T cells after yellow fever vaccination. TCRdb redid the calling of the 5' RACE reads with MiXCR, one entry per CDR3 protein. Of a few hundred thousand distinct CDR3 sequences listed, approximately 4% are singletons. The sample in question was PBMCs, obtained 5 days after the yellow fever booster vaccination. Source of these receptors: a man aged 18-30 years who received the YFV17D yellow fever vaccine.

The J gene is TRBJ2-5, the V gene TRBV30; D ambiguous. Per the germline V gene, CDR1 is GTSNPN and CDR2 is SVGIG (reference sequence). The CDR3 is made up of 14 amino acids. V lost 3 bases, J lost 1 base, and 12 bases lay in between. This CDR3 reads CAWRSRMSQETQYF. The CDR3 region has the DNA TGTGCCTGGAGGTCCCGGATGAGCCAAGAGACCCAGTACTTC.

V is TRBV6-5 and J is TRBJ2-1; 7 positions match TRBD1. Trimming took 6 bases from V and 8 from J; bases not matched to a gene: 4. The CDR3 covers 12 residues. Germline values: CDR1 MNHEY, CDR2 SVGAGI. The CDR3 protein is CASRDRADEQFF. The CDR3 DNA reads TGTGCCAGCAGAGACAGGGCCGATGAGCAGTTCTTC.

V is TRBV29-1 and J is TRBJ2-5, with D possibly matching TRBD1 (6 bases). Between the trimmed V and J ends, which lost 6 bases and 4 bases, there was a span of 15 bases. This CDR3 is built from 13 residues. Germline CDR1 and CDR2: SQVTM and ANQGSEA. CDR3: CSVSNGGLETQYF. CDR3 DNA: TGCAGCGTCTCTAATGGGGGCCTAGAGACCCAGTACTTC.

The rearrangement links TRBV10-2 to TRBJ2-2, with 9 positions matching TRBD2. The CDR3 is 16 residues long. Germline trimming cut 2 bases from V and 7 bases from J; bases unmatched to any gene: 8. Germline V gene data show CDR1 as WSHSY and CDR2 as SAAADI. DNA of the CDR3: TGCGCCAGCAGTGAGGCGGGTAGCGGGAGTGTCGGGGAGCTGTTTTTT. It translates to CASSEAGSGSVGELFF.

The rearrangement links TRBV19 to TRBJ1-1; D ambiguous. V was cut by 7 bases and J by 0 bases, with 3 bases left in between. Germline CDR1 LNHDA, CDR2 SQIVND (reference sequence). CDR3 length: 11 amino acids. This CDR3 is CASILNTEAFF. The CDR3 nucleotides read TGTGCCAGTATTCTGAACACTGAAGCTTTCTTT.

V is TRBV5-1 and J is TRBJ2-5; tentatively, D is TRBD1 (5 bases). With 0 bases removed from V and 3 bases from J, the gap between germline ends came to 12 bases. This CDR3 region has 15 residues. Germline CDR1 SGHRS, CDR2 YFSETQ. The CDR3 coding sequence is TGCGCCAGCAGCTTGGAAAGGGGCTTAGAAGAGACCCAGTACTTC. As protein: CASSLERGLEETQYF.

The chain couples TRBV20-1 to TRBJ1-4, with D uncertain. Germline CDR1 and CDR2: DFQATT and SNEGSKA (reference sequence). V lost 0 bases, J lost 3 bases, and 8 bases lay in between. This CDR3 is built from 14 residues. CDR3 nucleotides: TGCAGTGCTAGAGATGCGGCGGCTAATGAAAAACTGTTTTTT. Translated, it gives CSARDAAANEKLFF.

In this sample, this clonotype turned up a few times. The gene calls are TRBV30 and TRBJ2-1; D gene ambiguous. Germline CDR1 and CDR2: GTSNPN and SVGIG (reference sequence). The CDR3 runs 12 residues. Trimming stripped 5 bases from V and 2 bases from J, with 7 bases between. The CDR3 reads CAWEETYNEQFF. The CDR3 nucleotides read TGTGCCTGGGAAGAAACCTACAATGAGCAGTTCTTC.

This clonotype was picked up many times. DNA of the CDR3: TGTGCCAGCAGTGAAGGGCCCCTGATCTACGAGCAGTACTTC. Amino acid sequence: CASSEGPLIYEQYF. The chain is built from TRBV5-4 and TRBJ2-7; D gene ambiguous. Trimming shortened V by 5 bases and J by 3 bases, and 15 bases separated the two germline ends. Germline V gene sequence: CDR1 SGHNT, CDR2 YYREEE (reference sequence). This CDR3 comprises 14 residues.

This clonotype has only a few counts. The chain links TRBV3-1 to TRBJ2-7, with D unclear. There are 14 residues in the CDR3. Germline lookup yields CDR1 LGHDT and CDR2 YNNKEL (reference sequence). V dropped 2 bases and J dropped 2 bases, with 10 bases sitting between them. CDR3 residues: CASSQHDFPYEQYF. CDR3 nucleotide sequence: TGTGCCAGCAGCCAACATGACTTCCCCTACGAGCAGTACTTC.

This clonotype was seen a few times. The CDR3: CASGGTGNEKLFF. In DNA, the CDR3 is TGTGCCAGCGGGGGGACGGGTAATGAAAAACTGTTTTTT. The rearrangement joins TRBV2 to TRBJ1-4, with D possibly matching TRBD1 (5 bases). Per germline, CDR1 SNHLY and CDR2 FYNNEI. Deletions cut 8 bases from V and 4 bases from J, with 11 bases between. The CDR3 has 13 amino acids.

The V call is TRBV6-4, the J call TRBJ2-3; possibly TRBD1 for D (5 bases). Germline V gene lookup returns CDR1 MRHNA and CDR2 SNTAGT. The CDR3 totals 15 residues. The V gene lost 2 bases and the J gene lost 0 bases, with 9 bases spanning the gap. The CDR3 loop reads CASSDQGASTDTQYF. DNA of the CDR3: TGTGCCAGCAGTGACCAGGGTGCGAGCACAGATACGCAGTATTTT.

Only a few counts were recorded for this clonotype. This rearrangement joins TRBV18 to TRBJ2-1; 9 nucleotides line up with TRBD2. The CDR3 length is 13 residues. The ends lost 0 bases at V and 15 bases at J; junction bases unmatched: 6. Germline V gene sequence: CDR1 KGHSH, CDR2 LQKENI. CDR3 protein: CASSPPGRGLAFF. DNA of the CDR3: TGTGCCAGCTCACCACCGGGGAGGGGACTAGCGTTCTTC.

V and J are TRBV20-1 and TRBJ1-1; tentatively, D is TRBD1 (5 bases). V lost 6 bases and J lost 0, with 11 bases in between. Germline V CDR1 and CDR2: DFQATT, SNEGSKA (reference sequence). The CDR3 is 13 residues long. The CDR3 coding sequence is TGCAGTGCCGGCCGGGGGGTGAACACTGAAGCTTTCTTT. It yields the protein CSAGRGVNTEAFF.

This clonotype has only a few counts. The chain uses TRBV29-1 and TRBJ2-3, with 8 bases matching TRBD2. This CDR3 is 16 amino acids long. Trimming took 5 bases from V and 4 from J; bases not matched to a gene: 14. Germline CDR1 and CDR2: SQVTM and ANQGSEA. This CDR3 is CSVSPASGGVADTQYF. As DNA, the CDR3 is TGCAGCGTTTCCCCTGCGAGCGGGGGTGTCGCAGATACGCAGTATTTT.

The rearrangement uses TRBV7-2 and TRBJ2-5, with 11 bases matching TRBD2. This CDR3 contains 17 residues. The germline V gene has CDR1 SGHTA and CDR2 FQGNSA. Trimming took 7 bases from V and 4 from J; bases not matched to a gene: 14. The CDR3 coding sequence is TGTGCCAGCATCATTAAAGGCGGGCTAGCGGGGGGAGAGACCCAGTACTTC. Protein sequence: CASIIKGGLAGGETQYF.

Many counts were recorded for this clonotype. The chain uses TRBV4-2 and TRBJ2-5; 12 bases match TRBD2. Per germline, CDR1 LGHNA and CDR2 YNFKEQ. The CDR3 runs to 17 residues. V trimming: 0 bases; J trimming: 3 bases; junction bases outside the gene matches: 5. In DNA form, the CDR3 reads TGTGCCAGCAGCCAAGAACTAGCGGGGGGAGTTGAAGAGACCCAGTACTTC. Translation: CASSQELAGGVEETQYF.

V usage is TRBV5-1 and J usage is TRBJ2-3; D is undetermined. The CDR3 contains 14 residues. Germline V gene lookup returns CDR1 SGHRS and CDR2 YFSETQ. The V gene lost 4 bases and the J gene lost 2 bases, with 11 bases spanning the gap. CDR3: CASSKESTTDTQYF. The CDR3 DNA reads TGCGCCAGCAGCAAGGAGAGTACCACAGATACGCAGTATTTT.

A few counts support this clonotype. This chain connects TRBV5-4 to TRBJ1-2, with 7 bases matching TRBD1. V was pared by 0 bases and J by 8 bases, with 10 bases of the junction left unmatched. This CDR3 is 15 amino acids long. The germline CDR1 and CDR2 sequences are SGHNT and YYREEE (reference sequence). The CDR3 loop is CASSLGRLQGNGYTF. The CDR3 coding sequence is TGTGCCAGCAGCTTGGGGAGGTTACAGGGGAACGGCTACACCTTC.

This clonotype showed up just a few times. The chain couples TRBV7-9 to TRBJ2-7; possibly TRBD1 for D (6 bases). This CDR3 is 15 amino acids long. Trimming took 4 bases from V and 6 from J, leaving 19 bases between them. CDR1 SEHNR and CDR2 FQNEAQ come from the germline V gene (reference sequence). CDR3 sequence (DNA): TGTGCCAGCAGCTCACCTACAGGGACCCCGGGCGAGCAGTACGTC. This gives the protein CASSSPTGTPGEQYV.

This clonotype has only a few counts. V usage is TRBV5-6 and J usage is TRBJ2-5; tentative D call: TRBD1 (5 bases). The CDR3 contains 15 residues. Per the germline V gene, CDR1 is SGHDT and CDR2 is YYEEEE. The ends were cut back, 3 bases at V and 4 bases at J, with 16 bases in the middle. CDR3 in DNA: TGTGCCAGCAGCTCATTTGGGGTCAGGGCAGAGACCCAGTACTTC. Encoded protein: CASSSFGVRAETQYF.

This clonotype was counted at least ten times. The chain employs TRBV5-1 and TRBJ2-2, with 9 bases fitting TRBD1. The CDR3 has 15 amino acids. The V and J ends lost 0 bases and 7 bases, in that order; junction bases with no gene match: 4. Looked up from germline, CDR1 is SGHRS and CDR2 is YFSETQ. The CDR3, as DNA: TGCGCCAGCAGCTTGGAGGGACAGGGAATCGGGGAGCTGTTTTTT. It yields the protein CASSLEGQGIGELFF. Full variable domain (missing parts from reference TRBV5-1 and TRBJ2-2): KAGVTQTPRYLIKTRGQQVTLSCSPISGHRSVSWYQQTPGQGLQFLFEYFSETQRNKGNFPGRFSGRQFSNSRSEMNVSTLELGDSALYLCASSLEGQGIGELFFGEGSRLTVL.

This clonotype appeared a few times. V and J are TRBV6-2 or TRBV6-3 and TRBJ1-2; unclear D gene. V lost 6 bases and J lost 1, with 9 bases in between. The length of the CDR3 is 13 residues. CDR1 MNHEY and CDR2 SVGEGT come from the germline V gene. The CDR3 loop reads CASRADVNYGYTF. CDR3 DNA sequence: TGTGCCAGCAGGGCCGATGTTAACTATGGCTACACCTTC.

This clonotype was seen at least ten times. The gene calls are TRBV5-1 and TRBJ2-6; D might be TRBD2 (5 bases). The CDR3 covers 16 residues. Deletions cut 2 bases from V and 0 bases from J, with 9 bases between. Germline V gene data show CDR1 as SGHRS and CDR2 as YFSETQ. The CDR3: CASSFGDFSGANVLTF. The CDR3 DNA reads TGCGCCAGCAGCTTCGGGGATTTCTCTGGGGCCAACGTCCTGACTTTC.

The genes are TRBV5-1 and TRBJ2-5; TRBD1 matches 9 bases. Germline V gene data show CDR1 as SGHRS and CDR2 as YFSETQ. The CDR3 sequence is 16 residues long. After removal of 4 bases from V and 4 bases from J, the junction contained 11 bases not matched to a gene. CDR3: CASSLPFEQGAETQYF. The CDR3 region has the DNA TGCGCCAGCAGCCTACCTTTTGAACAGGGGGCAGAGACCCAGTACTTC.

This clonotype appeared many times. V is TRBV7-2 and J is TRBJ2-7; D not resolved. The CDR3 is 14 amino acids. CDR1 and CDR2 (germline): SGHTA, FQGNSA. Deletions cut 1 base from V and 2 bases from J, with 9 bases between. DNA of the CDR3: TGTGCCAGCAGCTTAGTGGGCAGGACCTACGAGCAGTACGTC. This encodes CASSLVGRTYEQYV.